This T cell receptor (beta chain) was recovered during a study of blood T cells in healthy people across ages. Study outcomes and limitations: Fewer expanded clones and more diversity marked long-lived versus aged donors.

This clonotype appeared a few times. Its target is unknown. A read error is possible here, since a much larger clone lies one base away. This CDR3 is 12 amino acids long. V lost 7 bases and J 0 bases, leaving 9 bases between the germline ends. Germline V lookup: CDR1 DFQATT, CDR2 SNEGSKA (reference sequence). A J-beta primer mix and a sample-barcoded 5' primer were used in a second PCR of roughly 6 to 12 cycles. From the 5' RACE reads, TCRdb called clonotypes with MiXCR, one entry per CDR3 protein. The sample holds 870,000 or so distinct CDR3 sequences; less than 35% are singletons and the top ten take 17%. Every donor gave 9 to 10 milliliters of peripheral blood.

The clonotype originates from a woman aged 80 or over in good health. The V call is TRBV20-1, the J call TRBJ1-2; possibly TRBD1 for D (6 bases). The sequenced material came from blood. The CDR3 coding sequence is TGCAGTGGTCGGGACACTAACTATGGCTACACCTTC. Encoded protein: CSGRDTNYGYTF.